The 20 T cell receptor beta chains below come from one sample, sequenced in a study of blood T cell repertoires in COVID-19. Profiled with immunoSEQ multiplex PCR; TCRdb holds only in-frame clones, not every one. This table holds fewer than 250,000 clones, around four fifths found once. The specimen was peripheral blood. The receptors shown here come from a middle-aged man with active or convalescent COVID-19.

The gene calls are TRBV7-6 and TRBJ2-3; weak D call: TRBD1 (6 bases). Deletions cut 4 bases from V and 2 bases from J, with 16 bases between. The germline V gene has CDR1 SGHVS and CDR2 FNYEAQ. The CDR3 spans 16 residues. CDR3 nucleotides: TGTGCCAGCAGCTCCAGCCGCAGGGGCTACACAGATACGCAGTATTTT. Translated, it gives CASSSSRRGYTDTQYF.

The chain is built from TRBV5-1 and TRBJ1-2; 8 nucleotides align to TRBD1. The CDR3 runs to 15 residues. CDR1 and CDR2 (germline): SGHRS, YFSETQ. Trimming took 1 base from V and 4 from J; bases not matched to a gene: 6. The CDR3 region has the DNA TGCGCCAGCAGCTTGCAGCAGGGGGCGGGCTATGGCTACACCTTC. It codes for CASSLQQGAGYGYTF.

This clone was observed a few times. One junction end does not reproduce the germline sequence, and a read error may be involved. V and J are TRBV6-6 and TRBJ2-3; 10 bases fit TRBD2. Germline assignment: CDR1 MNHNY and CDR2 SVGAGI (reference sequence). The CDR3 length is 12 residues. The CDR3 reads CGAGGPTDTQYF. CDR3 nucleotides: TGCGGAGCGGGGGGGCCCACAGATACGCAGTATTTT.

V and J are TRBV7-3 and TRBJ2-7, with 10 bases that match TRBD2. Unmatched junction bases numbered 6, after V lost 5 bases and J lost 2 bases. CDR3 length: 15 amino acids. Germline assignment: CDR1 SGHTA and CDR2 FQGTGA. The CDR3 nucleotides read TGTGCCAGCAGCCCGACTAGCGGGTCGCCCTACGAGCAGTACTTC. Amino acid sequence: CASSPTSGSPYEQYF.

The rearrangement joins TRBV19 to TRBJ2-3, with D maybe TRBD1 (5 bases). This CDR3 is 19 amino acids long. Germline-derived CDR1 and CDR2 are LNHDA and SQIVND (reference sequence). Trimming cost V 5 bases and J 4 bases, with 28 bases left between them. The CDR3: CASSPGLGTGLRVSDTQYF. The CDR3 DNA sequence: TGTGCCAGTAGTCCAGGGCTCGGTACGGGTCTACGGGTGTCAGATACGCAGTATTTT. Full variable domain (rest looked up from reference TRBV19 and TRBJ2-3): DGGITQSPKYLFRKEGQNVTLSCEQNLNHDAMYWYRQDPGQGLRLIYYSQIVNDFQKGDIAEGYSVSREKKESFPLTVTSAQKNPTAFYLCASSPGLGTGLRVSDTQYFGPGTRLTVL.

The rearrangement joins TRBV7-6 to TRBJ2-7, with D possibly matching TRBD2 (7 bases). Germline CDR1 and CDR2: SGHVS and FNYEAQ. The V and J ends lost 2 bases and 1 base respectively, with 15 bases between them. This CDR3 has 16 residues. For the CDR3, the DNA is TGTGCCAGCAGCTTAAGGGGGGAGGGGCAGTCCTACGAGCAGTACTTC. It codes for CASSLRGEGQSYEQYF.

This rearrangement joins TRBV5-1 to TRBJ2-3, with 14 nucleotides matching TRBD2. The CDR3 contains 16 residues. Germline V gene data show CDR1 as SGHRS and CDR2 as YFSETQ. J gave up 6 bases and V 4 bases, and 7 bases lay outside the gene matches. Here the CDR3 reads CASSAGTSGGLDTQYF. The CDR3 region has the DNA TGCGCCAGCAGCGCCGGGACTAGCGGGGGATTGGATACGCAGTATTTT. The whole variable domain, remainder taken from reference TRBV5-1 and TRBJ2-3, is KAGVTQTPRYLIKTRGQQVTLSCSPISGHRSVSWYQQTPGQGLQFLFEYFSETQRNKGNFPGRFSGRQFSNSRSEMNVSTLELGDSALYLCASSAGTSGGLDTQYFGPGTRLTVL.

The V call is TRBV11-2, the J call TRBJ2-1; a weak D match, TRBD2 (7 bases). The CDR3 is 18 residues long. Trimming removed 5 bases at V and 1 base at J, with 21 bases between. Germline V lookup: CDR1 SGHAT, CDR2 FQNNGV. The CDR3 loop is CASSPSGGGGGSYNEQFF. The CDR3 nucleotides are TGTGCCAGCAGCCCTTCTGGGGGCGGGGGAGGGTCCTACAATGAGCAGTTCTTC.

CDR3 coding DNA: TGCGCCAGCAGCTCGTTCCCTGGCCTTACCCAAGAGACCCAGTACTTC. Translated: CASSSFPGLTQETQYF. The V gene is TRBV5-1, the J gene TRBJ2-5; no definite D call. V gave up 3 bases and J gave up 1 base, with 16 bases separating them. The CDR3 has 16 residues. Germline V CDR1 and CDR2: SGHRS, YFSETQ.

V gene TRBV27 combines with J gene TRBJ1-6, with no clear D. The V gene's germline CDR1 is MNHEY and CDR2 SMNVEV (reference sequence). The CDR3 has 15 residues. Trimming cost V 3 bases and J 3 bases, with 9 bases left between them. In DNA form, the CDR3 reads TGTGCCAGCAGTTTCTCAGGCTTCTATAATTCACCCCTCCACTTT. The encoded protein is CASSFSGFYNSPLHF.

The gene calls are TRBV2 and TRBJ1-1, with 7 bases identical to TRBD1. Germline assignment: CDR1 SNHLY and CDR2 FYNNEI. V lost 5 bases to trimming and J lost 8 bases; unmatched junction nucleotides: 2. This CDR3 has 11 amino acids. The CDR3 region is CASSLQGEAFF. As DNA, the CDR3 is TGTGCCAGCAGTTTACAGGGGGAAGCTTTCTTT.

The rearrangement joins TRBV6-5 to TRBJ1-5; a possible D gene is TRBD1 (5 bases). Trimming took off 8 bases at V and 1 base at J, with 6 bases between the two ends. The CDR3 is 12 amino acids. The germline V gene has CDR1 MNHEY and CDR2 SVGAGI. As DNA, the CDR3 is TGTGCCAGCCGGGGGAGCAATCAGCCCCAGCATTTT. As protein: CASRGSNQPQHF.

J is TRBJ2-3 and V is TRBV7-2; 9 nucleotides line up with TRBD2. This CDR3 contains 16 residues. Per the germline V gene, CDR1 is SGHTA and CDR2 is FQGNSA. Germline trimming cut 0 bases from V and 5 bases from J; bases unmatched to any gene: 6. The CDR3 DNA follows: TGTGCCAGCAGCTTAGCTGCGGGGGGGCCTGGAGATACGCAGTATTTT. Its protein is CASSLAAGGPGDTQYF.

The genes are TRBV15 and TRBJ2-5, with 8 bases that match TRBD1. This CDR3 has 16 residues. Germline V gives CDR1 LNHNV, CDR2 YYDKDF (reference sequence). After removal of 0 bases from V and 4 bases from J, the junction contained 7 bases not matched to a gene. CDR3 sequence: CATSRDLQTGAETQYF. CDR3 nucleotides: TGTGCCACCAGCAGAGATCTCCAGACAGGGGCAGAGACCCAGTACTTC. Complete variable domain (other parts from reference TRBV15 and TRBJ2-5): DAMVIQNPRYQVTQFGKPVTLSCSQTLNHNVMYWYQQKSSQAPKLLFHYYDKDFNNEADTPDNFQSRRPNTSFCFLDIRSPGLGDTAMYLCATSRDLQTGAETQYFGPGTRLLVL.

V and J are TRBV2 and TRBJ2-5; 7 bases fit TRBD1. Germline V CDR1 and CDR2: SNHLY, FYNNEI. This CDR3 has 12 amino acids. The V gene end was trimmed by 5 bases and the J gene end by 3 bases; junction bases not matched to a gene: 0. CDR3 bases: TGTGCCAGCAGTACAGGGGAAGAGACCCAGTACTTC. Translation: CASSTGEETQYF.

V gene TRBV29-1 combines with J gene TRBJ1-4; D unresolved. CDR1 is SQVTM, CDR2 ANQGSEA, per germline. This CDR3 is 11 amino acids long. Trimming took off 4 bases at V and 8 bases at J, with 8 bases between the two ends. CDR3 sequence reads: CSVALAEKLFF. The CDR3 nucleotides are TGCAGCGTTGCCTTAGCGGAAAAACTGTTTTTT.

This chain joins TRBV10-3 and TRBJ2-3, with D perhaps TRBD1 (6 bases). V was shortened by 4 bases and J by 0 bases, with 23 bases between the two germline ends. The CDR3 covers 19 residues. Per germline, CDR1 ENHRY and CDR2 SYGVKD. CDR3 sequence: CAISAPPGAPLASTDTQYF. The CDR3 coding sequence is TGTGCCATCAGTGCGCCCCCAGGGGCCCCCTTGGCGAGCACAGATACGCAGTATTTT.

Here the CDR3 DNA reads TGCAGCGTTGACCGACTAGCGGGAGGGGGTGTGGGCCAGTACTTC. Translated: CSVDRLAGGGVGQYF. The rearrangement joins TRBV29-1 to TRBJ2-4; 14 positions agree with TRBD2. CDR1 and CDR2 (germline): SQVTM, ANQGSEA. This CDR3 spans 15 amino acids. The V and J ends lost 3 bases and 13 bases, in that order; junction bases with no gene match: 11.

The table lists this clone with a count of one. V usage is TRBV7-2 and J usage is TRBJ2-5; 12 bases are a match to TRBD2. This CDR3 comprises 17 residues. The ends lost 1 base at V and 4 bases at J; junction bases unmatched: 7. Germline V CDR1 and CDR2: SGHTA, FQGNSA. DNA for the CDR3: TGTGCCAGCAGCTTAGAGATCCTAGCGGGGGGGCGAGAGACCCAGTACTTC. It encodes CASSLEILAGGRETQYF.

The chain recombines TRBV4-3 with TRBJ2-7; a possible D gene is TRBD1 (6 bases). V was shortened by 3 bases and J by 5 bases, with 14 bases between the two germline ends. This CDR3 region has 14 residues. Germline V gene data show CDR1 as LGHNA and CDR2 as YSLEER. The chain's CDR3 is CASSQGIYRDEQYF. In DNA form, the CDR3 reads TGCGCCAGCAGCCAGGGAATTTACAGGGACGAGCAGTACTTC.